These T cell receptor beta chains were read from a single sample in a study of T-cell memory formation after mild COVID-19. TCRdb processed the 5' RACE reads anew with MiXCR; each CDR3 protein has one entry. The sample carries around 310,000 distinct CDR3 sequences, about a sixth recorded once. Sequencing used PBMCs or a T cell subset sorted from them (not recorded which). Source of these receptors: a man aged 18 to 30 who had mild COVID-19 (a few samples of this study predate the infection). Cell type and time point are not known. Both conserved end residues are part of each CDR3. Fields, in order: D gene, J gene, V gene, clone size, CDR3 protein, CDR3 DNA. A D gene is named only where the DNA matches it firmly. The listing skips clone size in some rows; elsewhere it reads once, few, many or a size class.

D: NA
J: TRBJ1-1
V: TRBV11-2
size: many
CDR3: CASSLLPGRNTEAFF
DNA: TGTGCCAGCAGCTTGCTACCGGGCCGGAACACTGAAGCTTTCTTT

D: TRBD1
J: TRBJ1-4
V: TRBV5-1
size: NA
CDR3: CASSTTQGRATNEKLFF
DNA: TGCGCCAGCAGCACCACACAGGGGCGGGCAACTAATGAAAAACTGTTTTTT

D: TRBD2
J: TRBJ2-1
V: TRBV6-2/TRBV6-3
size: few
CDR3: CASTPAGITYNEQFF
DNA: TGTGCCAGCACCCCAGCGGGGATAACCTACAATGAGCAGTTCTTC

D: NA
J: TRBJ1-2
V: TRBV6-2/TRBV6-3
size: once
CDR3: CASSYGVDYGYTF
DNA: TGTGCCAGCAGTTACGGCGTTGACTATGGCTACACCTTC

D: TRBD1
J: TRBJ2-7
V: TRBV10-2
size: NA
CDR3: CASKGQGTYEQYF
DNA: TGCGCCAGCAAGGGACAGGGGACCTACGAGCAGTACTTC

D: TRBD1
J: TRBJ1-5
V: TRBV24-1
size: NA
CDR3: CATSGPGTGNQPQHF
DNA: TGTGCCACCAGTGGCCCCGGGACAGGGAATCAGCCCCAGCATTTT

D: TRBD2
J: TRBJ2-3
V: TRBV6-2/TRBV6-3
size: NA
CDR3: CASLAGALDTQYF
DNA: TGTGCCAGTCTAGCGGGGGCACTGGATACGCAGTATTTT

D: TRBD2
J: TRBJ2-1
V: TRBV15
size: few
CDR3: CATSRVAGVGLYNEQFF
DNA: TGTGCCACCAGCAGAGTAGCGGGGGTCGGGCTTTACAATGAGCAGTTCTTC

D: TRBD1
J: TRBJ2-5
V: TRBV13
size: NA
CDR3: CASSLRTGAQETQYF
DNA: TGTGCCAGCAGCTTGCGGACAGGGGCCCAAGAGACCCAGTACTTC

D: NA
J: TRBJ2-7
V: TRBV3-2
size: NA
CDR3: CASSQDGTDLYEQYF
DNA: TGTGCCAGCAGCCAAGACGGGACGGATCTCTACGAGCAGTACTTC

D: TRBD1
J: TRBJ1-2
V: TRBV4-2
size: many
CDR3: CASSQDLGSTGGPYGYTF
DNA: TGTGCCAGCAGCCAAGATTTGGGTTCGACAGGGGGTCCCTATGGCTACACCTTC

D: NA
J: TRBJ1-1
V: TRBV5-1
size: NA
CDR3: CASSFQGYRTEAFF
DNA: TGCGCCAGCAGCTTTCAGGGGTATCGCACTGAAGCTTTCTTT

D: NA
J: TRBJ2-1
V: TRBV7-2
size: many
CDR3: CASSSTVAKQFF
DNA: TGTGCCAGCAGCTCGACAGTGGCAAAGCAGTTCTTC

D: TRBD1
J: TRBJ1-1
V: TRBV9
size: NA
CDR3: CASSVSGGEEAFF
DNA: TGTGCCAGCAGCGTATCAGGGGGTGAGGAAGCTTTCTTT

D: NA
J: TRBJ2-7
V: TRBV7-2
size: NA
CDR3: CASSPRGGTYEQYF
DNA: TGTGCCAGCAGCCCGAGGGGGGGGACCTACGAGCAGTACTTC

D: NA
J: TRBJ2-5
V: TRBV14
size: NA
CDR3: CASSQFQTPETQYF
DNA: TGTGCCAGCAGCCAATTCCAGACTCCAGAGACCCAGTACTTC

D: NA
J: TRBJ1-2
V: TRBV6-5
size: few
CDR3: CASRNPRRPYGYTF
DNA: TGTGCCAGCAGAAACCCCAGACGGCCCTATGGCTACACCTTC

D: NA
J: TRBJ2-1
V: TRBV5-1
size: few
CDR3: CASSFRGRDNEQFF
DNA: TGCGCCAGCAGCTTCAGGGGTCGGGACAATGAGCAGTTCTTC

D: NA
J: TRBJ2-1
V: TRBV9
size: NA
CDR3: CASSVGGPGGHNEQFF
DNA: TGTGCCAGCAGCGTAGGGGGTCCCGGAGGCCACAATGAGCAGTTCTTC

D: NA
J: TRBJ1-2
V: TRBV12-3/TRBV12-4
size: NA
CDR3: CASRPPWGLYGYTF
DNA: TGTGCCAGCAGGCCGCCCTGGGGACTTTATGGCTACACCTTC

D: NA
J: TRBJ2-1
V: TRBV29-1
size: NA
CDR3: CSVEDRGISNEQFF
DNA: TGCAGCGTTGAAGATCGGGGGATTTCCAATGAGCAGTTCTTC

D: NA
J: TRBJ2-3
V: TRBV4-1
size: NA
CDR3: CASSPDLDTQYF
DNA: TGCGCCAGCAGCCCGGATCTAGATACGCAGTATTTT

D: NA
J: TRBJ1-1
V: TRBV20-1
size: NA
CDR3: CSAGERLNTEAFF
DNA: TGCAGTGCTGGGGAGAGGCTGAACACTGAAGCTTTCTTT

D: TRBD2
J: TRBJ2-3
V: TRBV7-2
size: many
CDR3: CASSSERGVRTQYF
DNA: TGTGCCAGCAGCTCTGAGCGGGGGGTCCGTACGCAGTATTTT

D: NA
J: TRBJ2-3
V: TRBV14
size: NA
CDR3: CASSQVKGSPTDTQYF
DNA: TGTGCCAGCAGCCAAGTGAAGGGATCCCCCACAGATACGCAGTATTTT

D: NA
J: TRBJ1-6
V: TRBV4-2
size: many
CDR3: CASSQDRGNSPLHF
DNA: TGTGCCAGCAGCCAAGACAGGGGAAATTCACCCCTCCACTTT

D: TRBD2
J: TRBJ2-3
V: TRBV7-2
size: NA
CDR3: CASSFSLAGTDTQYF
DNA: TGTGCCAGCAGCTTCTCTCTAGCGGGGACAGATACGCAGTATTTT

D: NA
J: TRBJ1-1
V: TRBV11-2
size: few
CDR3: CASSAWPPQAFF
DNA: TGTGCCAGCAGCGCTTGGCCCCCCCAAGCTTTCTTT

D: TRBD2
J: TRBJ2-3
V: TRBV6-1
size: few
CDR3: CASQRGGSTDTQYF
DNA: TGTGCCAGCCAGCGGGGGGGCAGCACAGATACGCAGTATTTT

D: NA
J: TRBJ2-7
V: TRBV6-5
size: NA
CDR3: CASSYAQGESSYEQYF
DNA: TGTGCCAGCAGTTACGCACAAGGGGAAAGCTCCTACGAGCAGTACTTC

D: TRBD1
J: TRBJ1-2
V: TRBV5-1
size: many
CDR3: CASSPGTGGGYTF
DNA: TGCGCCAGCAGCCCCGGGACAGGGGGTGGCTACACCTTC

D: NA
J: TRBJ2-3
V: TRBV20-1
size: NA
CDR3: CSARRQVSRDTQYF
DNA: TGCAGTGCTAGGAGGCAGGTTTCGAGAGATACGCAGTATTTT

D: NA
J: TRBJ1-1
V: TRBV7-2
size: NA
CDR3: CASSPLLRGFEAFF
DNA: TGTGCCAGCAGCCCACTGTTAAGGGGGTTTGAAGCTTTCTTT

D: NA
J: TRBJ2-2
V: TRBV6-5
size: once
CDR3: CASSPGGRSSGELFF
DNA: TGTGCCAGCAGCCCTGGAGGGAGGTCCTCCGGGGAGCTGTTTTTT

D: TRBD1
J: TRBJ2-3
V: TRBV7-2
size: many
CDR3: CASSPQGADTQYF
DNA: TGTGCCAGCAGCCCCCAGGGGGCGGATACGCAGTATTTT

D: NA
J: TRBJ2-6
V: TRBV5-6
size: NA
CDR3: CASSLRGGGANVLTF
DNA: TGTGCCAGCAGCTTGAGAGGCGGTGGGGCCAACGTCCTGACTTTC

D: TRBD1
J: TRBJ2-1
V: TRBV5-1
size: NA
CDR3: CASSPGSGQGAKEQFF
DNA: TGCGCCAGCAGCCCCGGGTCGGGACAGGGGGCAAAGGAGCAGTTCTTC

D: NA
J: TRBJ1-2
V: TRBV5-5
size: NA
CDR3: CASSLHDFYGYTF
DNA: TGTGCCAGCAGCTTGCACGATTTCTATGGCTACACCTTC

D: TRBD1
J: TRBJ2-3
V: TRBV24-1
size: few
CDR3: CATSDFGQGVADTQYF
DNA: TGTGCCACCAGTGATTTCGGACAGGGGGTAGCAGATACGCAGTATTTT

D: NA
J: TRBJ1-6
V: TRBV12-3/TRBV12-4
size: few
CDR3: CASRGGGWSYNSPLHF
DNA: TGTGCCAGCAGAGGGGGGGGTTGGTCCTATAATTCACCCCTCCACTTT

D: NA
J: TRBJ2-7
V: TRBV20-1
size: NA
CDR3: CSALRGSGLWEQYF
DNA: TGCAGTGCCCTCAGGGGAAGCGGTCTTTGGGAGCAGTACTTC

D: TRBD2
J: TRBJ2-5
V: TRBV2
size: few
CDR3: CASSGGLAETQYF
DNA: TGTGCCAGCAGTGGGGGACTAGCGGAGACCCAGTACTTC

D: NA
J: TRBJ2-3
V: TRBV20-1
size: few
CDR3: CSAKWIGGWATDTQYF
DNA: TGCAGTGCTAAATGGATCGGAGGCTGGGCCACAGATACGCAGTATTTT

D: NA
J: TRBJ2-4
V: TRBV15
size: few
CDR3: CATSRDVDRRKNIQYF
DNA: TGTGCCACCAGCAGAGACGTTGACAGACGCAAAAACATTCAGTACTTC

D: NA
J: TRBJ2-1
V: TRBV6-4
size: NA
CDR3: CASSDGGTDYNEQFF
DNA: TGTGCCAGCAGTGACGGCGGGACAGATTACAATGAGCAGTTCTTC

D: TRBD1
J: TRBJ2-7
V: TRBV2
size: NA
CDR3: CASRAGTGAYEQYF
DNA: TGTGCCAGCAGGGCCGGGACAGGGGCCTACGAGCAGTACTTC

D: NA
J: TRBJ1-5
V: TRBV4-2
size: NA
CDR3: CASSQAAGAYNQPQHF
DNA: TGTGCCAGCAGCCAAGCTGCAGGGGCCTACAATCAGCCCCAGCATTTT

D: NA
J: TRBJ2-3
V: TRBV7-6
size: few
CDR3: CASSLGGVSTDTQYF
DNA: TGTGCCAGCAGCTTAGGAGGGGTTAGCACAGATACGCAGTATTTT

D: NA
J: TRBJ2-2
V: TRBV7-2
size: many
CDR3: CASSPRRANTGELFF
DNA: TGTGCCAGCAGCCCGAGACGCGCGAACACCGGGGAGCTGTTTTTT

D: NA
J: TRBJ1-2
V: TRBV9
size: NA
CDR3: CASSADSIYGYTF
DNA: TGTGCCAGCAGCGCGGACAGTATCTATGGCTACACCTTC

D: NA
J: TRBJ2-5
V: TRBV7-8
size: NA
CDR3: CASAGQQETQYF
DNA: TGTGCCAGCGCGGGACAGCAAGAGACCCAGTACTTC

D: NA
J: TRBJ1-2
V: TRBV12-3/TRBV12-4
size: few
CDR3: CASSPYNYGYTF
DNA: TGTGCCAGCAGTCCGTATAACTATGGCTACACCTTC

D: TRBD1
J: TRBJ1-3
V: TRBV7-2
size: few
CDR3: CASSLRDRGRRSNTIYF
DNA: TGTGCCAGCAGCTTACGGGACAGGGGGCGAAGGAGTAACACCATATATTTT

D: TRBD1
J: TRBJ2-3
V: TRBV24-1
size: NA
CDR3: CATSATTGPTDTQYF
DNA: TGTGCCACCAGTGCCACGACAGGGCCCACAGATACGCAGTATTTT

D: TRBD1
J: TRBJ1-6
V: TRBV4-1
size: NA
CDR3: CASSSGQGTISPLHF
DNA: TGCGCCAGCAGCTCGGGACAGGGTACGATTTCACCCCTCCACTTT

D: TRBD1
J: TRBJ2-6
V: TRBV28
size: NA
CDR3: CASSGTARANVLTF
DNA: TGTGCCAGCAGCGGGACAGCCAGGGCCAACGTCCTGACTTTC

D: NA
J: TRBJ2-7
V: TRBV5-1
size: many
CDR3: CASGFLPYEQYF
DNA: TGCGCCAGCGGCTTTCTCCCCTACGAGCAGTACTTC

D: TRBD1
J: TRBJ1-2
V: TRBV10-3
size: NA
CDR3: CAITGQGMGGYTF
DNA: TGTGCCATCACCGGACAGGGGATGGGCGGCTACACCTTC

D: NA
J: TRBJ2-3
V: TRBV20-1
size: NA
CDR3: CSARMGGRTDTQYF
DNA: TGCAGTGCTAGAATGGGGGGCCGCACAGATACGCAGTATTTT

D: NA
J: TRBJ1-5
V: TRBV18
size: NA
CDR3: CASSPLPGDQPQHF
DNA: TGTGCCAGCTCTCCCCTCCCTGGGGATCAGCCCCAGCATTTT